The clone carrying this TCR beta chain has just a few counts. Its target is unknown. Using its own MiXCR run on the 5' RACE reads, TCRdb lists one record per CDR3 protein. The data hold hundreds of thousands of distinct CDR3 sequences, with around an eighth observed a single time. CDR1 is SNHLY and CDR2 is FYNNEI in the germline V gene. V lost 4 bases, J lost 0 bases, and 9 bases lay in between. The CDR3 is 14 amino acids. This sample was included in a study of identical twins. Study-level points and caveats: Out-of-frame TCR alpha sharing observed in monozygotic twins exceeded model estimates.

The data were also submitted as part of a second study, on yellow fever vaccine responses in identical twins.

The TCR was taken from a woman aged 18-30 years in good health. The material sequenced was PBMCs. This sequence joins TRBV2 and TRBJ1-1; D ambiguous. CDR3 bases: TGTGCCAGCAGTGGTCCGGAGATGAACACTGAAGCTTTCTTT. Amino acids: CASSGPEMNTEAFF.